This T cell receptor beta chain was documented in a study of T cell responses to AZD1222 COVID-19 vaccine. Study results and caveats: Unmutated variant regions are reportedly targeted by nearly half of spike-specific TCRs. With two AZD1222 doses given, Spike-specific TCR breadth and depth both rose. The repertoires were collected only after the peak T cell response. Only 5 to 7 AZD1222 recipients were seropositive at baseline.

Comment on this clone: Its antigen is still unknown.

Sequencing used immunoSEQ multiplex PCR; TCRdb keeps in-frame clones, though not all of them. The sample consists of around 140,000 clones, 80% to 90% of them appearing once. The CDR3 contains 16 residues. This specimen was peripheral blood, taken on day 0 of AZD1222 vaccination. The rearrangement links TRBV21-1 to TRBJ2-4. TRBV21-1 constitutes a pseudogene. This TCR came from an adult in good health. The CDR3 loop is CASSKGPDSAGNIQYF. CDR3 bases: TGTGCCAGCAGCAAAGGACCGGACAGCGCGGGGAACATTCAGTACTTC.